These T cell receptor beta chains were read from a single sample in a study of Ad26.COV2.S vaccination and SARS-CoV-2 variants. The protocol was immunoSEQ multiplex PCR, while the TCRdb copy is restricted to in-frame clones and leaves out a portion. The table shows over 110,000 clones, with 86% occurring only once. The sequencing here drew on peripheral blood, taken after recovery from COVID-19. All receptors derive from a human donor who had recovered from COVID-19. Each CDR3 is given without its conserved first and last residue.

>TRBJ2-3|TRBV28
ASSPQGVGDTQY
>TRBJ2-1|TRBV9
ASSVVGRERDEQF
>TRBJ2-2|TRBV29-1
SVEGTANTGELF
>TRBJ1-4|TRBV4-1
ASSQVLRWETNEKLF
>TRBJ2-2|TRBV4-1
ASSRDEGNGELF
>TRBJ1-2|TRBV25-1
ASSEWEGSGYGYT
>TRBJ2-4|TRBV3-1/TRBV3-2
ASSSNQRNIQY
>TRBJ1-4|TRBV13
ASSLRVGANEKLF
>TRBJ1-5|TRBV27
ASSPYAGTRNQPQH
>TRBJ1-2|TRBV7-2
ASSLDSLNYGYT
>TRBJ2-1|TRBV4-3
ASSREEGPSSYNEQF
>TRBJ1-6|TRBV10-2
ATRGENSPLH
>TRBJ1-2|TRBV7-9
ASSLGGNYGYT
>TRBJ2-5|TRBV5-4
ASSLRARGETQY
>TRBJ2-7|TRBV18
ASSLRGPGNNEQY
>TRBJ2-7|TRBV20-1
SASRSLSYEQY
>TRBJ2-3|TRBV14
ASSHLFTDTQY
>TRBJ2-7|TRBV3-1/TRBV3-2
ASSQARKTRHEQY
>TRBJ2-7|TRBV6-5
ASRTFGNSYEQY
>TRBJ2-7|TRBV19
ASSLIRTGSGTYEQY
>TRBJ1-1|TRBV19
ASSIAIFSNTEAF
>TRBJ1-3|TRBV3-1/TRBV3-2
ASSNRAISGNTIY
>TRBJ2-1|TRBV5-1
ASSLAAVYSGGYNEQF
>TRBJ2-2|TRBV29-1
SVRRSTGELF
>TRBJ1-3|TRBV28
ASSLQGYGNTIY
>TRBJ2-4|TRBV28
ASKGGDIQY
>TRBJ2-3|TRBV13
ASSLEASRTDTQY
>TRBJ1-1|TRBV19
AARENTEAF
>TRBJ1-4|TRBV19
ASRDTGTANEKLF
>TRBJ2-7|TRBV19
ASTLTGQGPYEQY
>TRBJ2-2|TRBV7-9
ASSLGGVRHTGELF
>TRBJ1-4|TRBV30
AWRLTGGSEKLF
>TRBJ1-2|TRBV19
ASRVGPNYGYT
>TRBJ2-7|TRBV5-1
ASSFGGREQY
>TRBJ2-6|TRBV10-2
ASTPRRAGANVLT
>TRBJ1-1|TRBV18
ASSPSNTEAF
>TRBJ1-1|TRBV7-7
ASSLASGAVRGTEAF
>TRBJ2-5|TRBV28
ASSFYRGETQY
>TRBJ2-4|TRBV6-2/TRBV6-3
ASSYYQGPPDIQY
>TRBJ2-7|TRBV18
ASSSRSYGLSEQY
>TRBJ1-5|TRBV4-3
ASSQYKGRNQPQH
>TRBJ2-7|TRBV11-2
ASRPTRHTGGREQY
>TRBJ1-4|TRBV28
ASRNDRVGKKLF
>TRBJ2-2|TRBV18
ASSSFKMGQGNTGELF
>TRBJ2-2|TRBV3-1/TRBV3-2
ASRGQNTGELF
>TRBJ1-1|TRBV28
ASCKEGTEAF
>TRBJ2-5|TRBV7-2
ASSQGRLWETQY
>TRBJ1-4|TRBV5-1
ASSLVRGADEKLF
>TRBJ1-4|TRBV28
ASRQNLRDNDEKLF
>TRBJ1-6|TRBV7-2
ASSITVPNSPLH
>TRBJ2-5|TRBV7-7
ASSSGTGGETQY
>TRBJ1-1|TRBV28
ASSLGDFEAF